These 26 T cell receptor beta chains share one sample of origin, sequenced in a study of cytomegalovirus exposure and HLA in healthy donors. Both 60 Vbeta primers and 13 Jbeta primers went into the PCR. The table came from immunoSEQ multiplex PCR; TCRdb's copy has only in-frame clones and leaves some out. Of 95,000 to 150,000 clones listed, 77% are singletons. Sequencing input: PBMCs. The origin of the receptors is a human donor in good health.

This chain uses TRBV9 with TRBJ2-3; no reliable D call. Trimming removed 10 bases at V and 3 bases at J, with 21 bases between. This CDR3 contains 15 residues. Germline loops: CDR1 SGDLS, CDR2 YYNGEE. The CDR3 DNA reads as TGTGCCCCCAGCTCGGCCCCACGAGGTACAGATACGCAGTATTTT. Translating it yields CAPSSAPRGTDTQYF. The full variable domain, completed using reference TRBV9 and TRBJ2-3, is DSGVTQTPKHLITATGQRVTLRCSPRSGDLSVYWYQQSLDQGLQFLIQYYNGEERAKGNILERFSAQQFPDLHSELNLSSLELGDSALYFCAPSSAPRGTDTQYFGPGTRLTVL.

The rearrangement uses TRBV6-5 and TRBJ2-2; a weak D match, TRBD2 (5 bases). This CDR3 comprises 14 residues. Germline V gives CDR1 MNHEY, CDR2 SVGAGI. V was cut by 8 bases and J by 4 bases, with 14 bases left in between. In DNA, the CDR3 is TGTGCCAGCCTACGGGAAGTAGGCACCGGGGAGCTGTTTTTT. It is translated as CASLREVGTGELFF.

The rearrangement uses TRBV18 and TRBJ2-3, with 10 bases lining up with TRBD2. The CDR3 is made up of 15 amino acids. V shed 4 bases and J 1 base; nucleotides not matched to a gene: 2. Germline loops: CDR1 KGHSH, CDR2 LQKENI. CDR3 in DNA: TGTGCCAGCTCACAGGGGACTAGCGGCACAGATACGCAGTATTTT. This encodes CASSQGTSGTDTQYF.

The chain carries TRBV19 and TRBJ2-5, with no clear D. Germline CDR1 LNHDA, CDR2 SQIVND (reference sequence). V was pared by 3 bases and J by 1 base, with 9 bases between. This CDR3 is 14 amino acids long. The DNA of the CDR3 is TGTGCCAGTAGTATGGTACGCGCCCAAGAGACCCAGTACTTC. Its protein is CASSMVRAQETQYF.

This clone came up once. The rearrangement uses TRBV6-6 and TRBJ2-2, with D possibly matching TRBD2 (6 bases). The CDR3 consists of 16 residues. V was pared by 5 bases and J by 2 bases, with 15 bases between. Germline V gene data show CDR1 as MNHNY and CDR2 as SVGAGI (reference sequence). The CDR3 DNA reads TGTGCCAGCAGTCTACTTACCGGGAGTAACACCGGGGAGCTGTTTTTT. Translated, it gives CASSLLTGSNTGELFF.

The J gene is TRBJ1-1, the V gene TRBV5-1, with D perhaps TRBD1 (5 bases). The CDR3 length is 15 residues. CDR1 is SGHRS and CDR2 is YFSETQ in the germline V gene. Between the trimmed V and J ends, which lost 1 base and 2 bases, there was a span of 12 bases. The CDR3 region has the DNA TGCGCCAGCAGCTTGAGGGGAGGTCATAACACTGAAGCTTTCTTT. Translated, it gives CASSLRGGHNTEAFF.

This clone has just a few counts. The chain is built from TRBV4-1 and TRBJ1-5; tentatively, D is TRBD1 (5 bases). CDR3 length equals 16 residues. CDR1 MGHRA and CDR2 YSYEKL come from the germline V gene. Trimming left V 1 base short and J 4 bases short, with 14 bases between. CDR3: CASSQAFRGLNQPQHF. The DNA for the CDR3 is TGCGCCAGCAGCCAAGCGTTTCGGGGGTTAAATCAGCCCCAGCATTTT.

The chain links TRBV7-3 to TRBJ2-7, with a tentative D call TRBD1 (6 bases). CDR1 is SGHTA, CDR2 FQGTGA, per germline. This CDR3 contains 15 residues. V lost 4 bases to trimming and J lost 0 bases, with 13 bases between them. The CDR3 sequence is CASSSQGGASYEQYF. The DNA of the CDR3 is TGTGCCAGCAGCTCACAGGGTGGAGCCTCCTACGAGCAGTACTTC.

The genes are TRBV2 and TRBJ2-1, with 13 nucleotides matching TRBD2. Germline V gives CDR1 SNHLY, CDR2 FYNNEI. The CDR3 length is 15 residues. J was trimmed by 8 bases and V by 6 bases; bases with no gene match: 7. The CDR3 DNA reads TGTGCCAGCAGCCCTACTAGCGGGAGGGCCTATGAGCAGTTCTTC. Its translation is CASSPTSGRAYEQFF.

This clone was observed once. The chain carries TRBV27 and TRBJ2-7; no firm D call. Trimming removed 6 bases from V and 0 bases from J, with 15 bases in between. Germline V lookup: CDR1 MNHEY, CDR2 SMNVEV (reference sequence). The CDR3 loop spans 15 amino acids. The CDR3 spells CASSRHRPRSYEQYF. The CDR3 DNA reads as TGTGCCAGCAGCCGACACAGACCACGCTCCTACGAGCAGTACTTC.

This clone has only a few counts. This chain joins TRBV13 and TRBJ2-1; no clear D gene. CDR3 size: 14 residues. V shed 4 bases and J shed 10 bases, with 17 bases lying between them. The germline V gene has CDR1 PRHDT and CDR2 FYEKMQ (reference sequence). The DNA of the CDR3 is TGTGCCAGCAGCTGGTTTCGACTCCCCCAAGAGCAGTTCTTC. It is translated as CASSWFRLPQEQFF.

The chain has TRBV5-1 and TRBJ2-1, with 15 bases lining up with TRBD2. V shed 2 bases and J 7 bases; nucleotides not matched to a gene: 7. CDR1 and CDR2 from the germline V gene are SGHRS and YFSETQ. This CDR3 spans 17 amino acids. The CDR3 reads CASSLAGTSGGRNEQFF. The CDR3 nucleotides read TGCGCCAGCAGCTTAGCCGGGACTAGCGGGGGGAGGAATGAGCAGTTCTTC. The whole variable domain, filled in from reference TRBV5-1 and TRBJ2-1, reads KAGVTQTPRYLIKTRGQQVTLSCSPISGHRSVSWYQQTPGQGLQFLFEYFSETQRNKGNFPGRFSGRQFSNSRSEMNVSTLELGDSALYLCASSLAGTSGGRNEQFFGPGTRLTVL.

CDR3 nucleotides: TGTGCCAGCAGGCAAGGGACAGGCAGCAATCAGCCCCAGCATTTT. It codes for CASRQGTGSNQPQHF. The chain has TRBV6-5 and TRBJ1-5; TRBD1 aligns across 8 bases. V lost 6 bases, J lost 1 base, and 5 bases stayed unmatched. CDR3 length: 15 residues. Germline V CDR1 and CDR2: MNHEY, SVGAGI.

The chain recombines TRBV27 with TRBJ2-2, with D hard to call. This CDR3 is 16 amino acids long. Germline V gene sequence: CDR1 MNHEY, CDR2 SMNVEV (reference sequence). Trimming removed 11 bases at V and 7 bases at J, with 26 bases between. CDR3 DNA sequence: TGTGCCCGCCAGATCACAAGGAGAGAGGAGAACGGGGAGCTGTTTTTT. The encoded protein is CARQITRREENGELFF.

CDR3 sequence reads: CAVGRANTEAFF. DNA of the CDR3: TGTGCCGTGGGCAGGGCGAACACTGAAGCTTTCTTT. The V and J genes are TRBV28 and TRBJ1-1, with D tentatively TRBD1 (5 bases). Trimming removed 11 bases from V and 1 base from J, with 11 bases in between. Germline V gives CDR1 MDHEN, CDR2 SYDVKM. The CDR3 consists of 12 residues.

V and J are TRBV6-5 and TRBJ2-7; tentatively, D is TRBD2 (6 bases). V lost 4 bases, J lost 1 base, and 11 bases lay in between. CDR1 is MNHEY, CDR2 SVGAGI, per germline. CDR3 size: 14 residues. CDR3 coding DNA: TGTGCCAGCAGTTCAGGTGGAGGGTCCTACGAGCAGTACTTC. It specifies CASSSGGGSYEQYF.

The V and J genes are TRBV13 and TRBJ2-3; 10 bases align to TRBD2. CDR3 length: 16 amino acids. V lost 5 bases to trimming and J lost 0 bases; unmatched junction nucleotides: 5. CDR1 PRHDT and CDR2 FYEKMQ come from the germline V gene (reference sequence). This CDR3 is CASSPRTSGSTDTQYF. Written as DNA, the CDR3 is TGTGCCAGCAGCCCGCGGACTAGCGGTAGCACAGATACGCAGTATTTT.

CDR3: CASSDDFTGTQETQYF. In DNA form, the CDR3 reads TGTGCCAGCAGTGACGATTTCACAGGGACCCAAGAGACCCAGTACTTC. This chain uses TRBV6-1 with TRBJ2-5, with D possibly matching TRBD1 (6 bases). V lost 3 bases to trimming and J lost 1 base, with 15 bases between them. The CDR3 has 16 amino acids. Looked up from germline, CDR1 is MNHNS and CDR2 is SASEGT.

CDR3: CASSLMGQGYTF. The CDR3 DNA follows: TGTGCCAGCAGCTTAATGGGACAGGGCTACACCTTC. The genes are TRBV5-6 and TRBJ1-2, with 7 bases that match TRBD1. V shed 2 bases, J shed 8 bases, and the junction held 3 bases outside the gene matches. The germline V gene encodes CDR1 SGHDT and CDR2 YYEEEE. The CDR3 sequence is 12 residues long.

This chain uses TRBV28 with TRBJ1-2; the D is unclear. The V end was cut by 2 bases, the J end by 2 bases, with 9 bases between. This CDR3 has 14 amino acids. Germline CDR1 is MDHEN and CDR2 is SYDVKM. DNA of the CDR3: TGTGCCAGCAGTTTAGCACAGTCCAACTATGGCTACACCTTC. Translation gives CASSLAQSNYGYTF.

The chain employs TRBV6-4 and TRBJ2-3; 7 bases are a match to TRBD2. With 3 bases clipped from V and 4 bases from J, the junction kept 4 bases outside the gene matches. This CDR3 has 14 residues. Germline CDR1 reads MRHNA; CDR2 reads SNTAGT. The CDR3 nucleotides read TGTGCCAGCAGTGAGGCGGGAGAGGCAGATACGCAGTATTTT. It translates to CASSEAGEADTQYF.

The chain is built from TRBV2 and TRBJ2-2; perhaps TRBD2 as D (6 bases). This CDR3 region has 18 residues. The germline V gene encodes CDR1 SNHLY and CDR2 FYNNEI. V lost 8 bases and J lost 5, with 27 bases in between. The CDR3 loop is CASVHPHDSRAGTGELFF. In DNA form, the CDR3 reads TGTGCCAGCGTACATCCGCATGATAGCAGGGCGGGAACCGGGGAGCTGTTTTTT.

The rearrangement links TRBV5-1 to TRBJ2-7; a weak D match, TRBD1 (5 bases). Germline values: CDR1 SGHRS, CDR2 YFSETQ. V lost 4 bases, J lost 1 base, and 21 bases lay in between. CDR3 size: 17 residues. The CDR3 DNA is TGCGCCAGCAGCCCCGGGCCAGGGATTGGTGGTTCCTACGAGCAGTACTTC. Amino acids: CASSPGPGIGGSYEQYF. Together with reference TRBV5-1 and TRBJ2-7, the CDR3 gives the full variable domain: KAGVTQTPRYLIKTRGQQVTLSCSPISGHRSVSWYQQTPGQGLQFLFEYFSETQRNKGNFPGRFSGRQFSNSRSEMNVSTLELGDSALYLCASSPGPGIGGSYEQYFGPGTRLTVT.

The sample holds one count of this clone. The J gene is TRBJ2-7, the V gene TRBV7-2; tentatively, D is TRBD1 (6 bases). With 5 bases removed from V and 6 bases from J, the gap between germline ends came to 14 bases. Germline loops: CDR1 SGHTA, CDR2 FQGNSA. The CDR3 is made up of 13 amino acids. The CDR3 coding sequence is TGTGCCAGCAGCCTCCTTCCAGGGGTCGAGCAGTACTTC. Amino acids: CASSLLPGVEQYF.

This chain joins TRBV25-1 and TRBJ1-3; D remains ambiguous. Germline assignment: CDR1 MGHDK and CDR2 SYGVNS. Trimming took 3 bases from V and 3 from J, leaving 12 bases between them. This CDR3 has 15 residues. CDR3 in DNA: TGTGCCAGCAGTGATCGGGGAAAAAGTGGAAACACCATATATTTT. Its translation: CASSDRGKSGNTIYF.

The chain carries TRBV15 and TRBJ2-7; 7 positions agree with TRBD2. The CDR3 loop spans 15 amino acids. Germline V gives CDR1 LNHNV, CDR2 YYDKDF (reference sequence). Germline trimming cut 6 bases from V and 2 bases from J; bases unmatched to any gene: 10. The CDR3 loop reads CATREATGGPYEQYF. CDR3 DNA sequence: TGTGCCACCAGGGAGGCAACGGGAGGACCCTACGAGCAGTACTTC.